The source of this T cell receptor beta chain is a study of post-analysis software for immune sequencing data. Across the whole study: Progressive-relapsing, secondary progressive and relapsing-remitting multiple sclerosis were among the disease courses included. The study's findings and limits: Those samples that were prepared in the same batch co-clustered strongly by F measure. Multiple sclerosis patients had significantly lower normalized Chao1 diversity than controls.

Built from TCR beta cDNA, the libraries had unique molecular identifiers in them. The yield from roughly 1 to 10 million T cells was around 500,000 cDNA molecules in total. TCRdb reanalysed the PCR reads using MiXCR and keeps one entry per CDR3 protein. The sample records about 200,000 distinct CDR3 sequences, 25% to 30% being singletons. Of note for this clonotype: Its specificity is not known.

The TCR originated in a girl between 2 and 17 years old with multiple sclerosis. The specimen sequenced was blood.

CDR3 sequence reads: CASSLGLQGLSTEAFF. The CDR3 coding sequence is TGTGCCAGCAGCTTAGGCTTACAGGGTTTGTCCACTGAAGCTTTCTTT. The chain carries TRBV7-2 and TRBJ1-1; D is perhaps TRBD1 (6 bases). Germline V gene lookup returns CDR1 SGHTA and CDR2 FQGNSA. This CDR3 comprises 16 residues. The germline V and J ends were trimmed by 1 base and 4 bases, with 16 bases remaining between them.